Given below is one T cell receptor (beta chain) in context. The specificity of this receptor is unknown. One end of the junction fails to match germline, which may point to a read error. Starting from about 500 ng total RNA, TCRbeta-specific cDNA was produced by reverse transcription with a constant-region primer and ProtoScript II reverse transcriptase. Three nested multiplex PCR rounds, following a slightly modified ARM-PCR procedure, were used to build the TCRbeta libraries. The first two PCR rounds used multiplex TRBV1-TRBV30 forward primers with a Cbeta reverse primer, each for about 9 cycles. A final 25-cycle PCR with Deep VentR polymerase added sample barcodes and Illumina adapters. Before sequencing, amplicons of 200-500 bp were gel-purified using a QIAquick gel extraction kit. The TCRbeta amplicons were sequenced with 250-bp paired-end reads on an Illumina HiSeq 2500. From the authors' description of their analysis: Quality trimming of reads was performed with Trimmomatic v0.33, and paired reads were merged with FLASH v1.2.11 so that full CDR3 sequences could be recovered. V, D and J germline segments were assigned to the rearranged TCRbeta sequences using MiGEC v1.2.1b. Clonotype statistics and Shannon-Wiener diversity indices were calculated with VDJtools v1.0.0. Except for diversity analysis, only each sample's 250 most abundant clonotypes were used in subsequent analyses to reduce sampling bias. The public reads were quality trimmed at Q25 with fastp and then assembled into clones with MiXCR by TCRdb, keeping productive beta chains. Under each unique CDR3 protein, matching rows form one entry showing the most common genes and DNA. The V and J calls shown here were made by TCRdb, not taken from the authors' results. The sample table contains approximately 190,000 distinct CDR3 sequences; only one count was recorded for around 81% of them. The ten largest make up around a sixth of the sample.

The data derive from a study of tumor-infiltrating lymphocytes in primary liver carcinoma (dated by TCRdb to the late 2010s). In the study overall: Of the five patients, three men and two women aged 30 to 69 years, four had hepatocellular carcinoma and one had combined HCC and intrahepatic cholangiocarcinoma. A total of roughly 35 specimens from 5 patients went through TCRbeta repertoire sequencing, namely 25 tumor regions, 5 adjacent noncancerous liver tissues and 5 peripheral blood samples. To link TCRbeta repertoire diversity to the local molecular phenotype, the 20 to 25 tumor region samples were profiled with Agilent mRNA microarrays. The five patients had tumors staged T1-T3 N0M0, with maximum diameters ranging from roughly 4 to 10 cm. The study combined TCRbeta repertoire sequencing, expression microarrays and whole-exome sequencing across five regions of each liver tumor, with adjacent normal tissue and blood. Roughly 3.5 to 7.5 million productive TCRbeta reads were obtained per sample, and no significant difference in read depth was found between tissue types. Technical replicate repertoires showed high reproducibility, with mean shared-clone rates about 0.92 and correlation coefficients above 0.98. Study-wide findings and limitations: Pairs of tumor regions showed greater repertoire overlap (mean around 36%) than tumor-adjacent pairs (roughly 17%) or tumor-blood pairs (approximately 14%), which is consistent with antigen-driven expansion. Only about 8-24% of top clones were found in all five regions of a tumor, suggesting spatial heterogeneity of tumor-infiltrating T cells. Because only the TCR beta chain was sequenced and unpaired alpha chains were not captured, true repertoire diversity is likely underestimated. The top 250 clones accounted for a significantly greater share of the repertoire in tumors than in blood (p = 0.039). Since the samples were bulk and unsorted, there was no way to compare CD4+ and CD8+ T cell repertoires. Only 4 or 5 patients were included in the study, and the authors note that the findings should be validated in a larger study.

Per the germline V gene, MNHNS is the CDR1 and SASEGT is the CDR2. The CDR3 runs 13 amino acids, cysteine and phenylalanine included. The only DNA kept is the CDR3, 39 bases in frame from the first base. Total RNA and DNA were co-extracted from about 19-30 mg of bulk tissue with the AllPrep DNA/RNA mini kit, without cell sorting. Between November 2015 and March 2016, roughly 5 patients in China with histopathologically diagnosed primary liver carcinoma had their tumors surgically resected. At the time of sampling, the patients had chronic HBV infection and had not received any treatment. Five spatially separated regions were sampled per tumor: superior, inferior, left-lateral and right-lateral poles, plus the tumor centre. Histology showed that every tumor sample contained more than 80% viable tumor cells. Pieces of fresh tumor and adjacent tissue were cut in half, with one half kept in RNAlater at -80 degrees C and the other half sent for histology.

The chain is encoded by TRBV6-1 joined to TRBJ1-1; the D gene is perhaps TRBD1, from 5 matching bases. The TCR originated in a man between 35 and 55 years old with primary liver carcinoma and hepatitis B virus infection. The sample comprised tumor tissue from primary liver carcinoma. The nucleotide sequence is TGTGCCAGCAGCAGGGTCTGGGAGACTGAAGCTTTGTTT. Translated, it gives CASSRVWETEALF.